Shown below are 18 T cell receptor beta chains from a single sample sequenced in a study of T-cell memory formation after mild COVID-19. Via MiXCR, TCRdb re-called the 5' RACE reads, giving one row per CDR3 protein. The top ten clones hold around 11% of a sample with fewer than 700,000 distinct CDR3 sequences, over 15% of them seen once. Source material: PBMCs or a T cell subset sorted from them (not recorded which). The source of these receptors is an adult woman who had mild COVID-19 (a few samples of this study predate the infection). Cell type and time point are not known.

This clonotype was counted only a few times. The rearrangement joins TRBV2 to TRBJ2-1, with no clear D. V was trimmed by 3 bases and J by 0 bases, leaving 9 bases between them. The CDR3 totals 15 residues. The germline gives CDR1 SNHLY, CDR2 FYNNEI. Here the CDR3 reads CASSELVPSYNEQFF. The CDR3 DNA follows: TGTGCCAGCAGTGAGCTAGTCCCCTCCTACAATGAGCAGTTCTTC.

A few counts support this clonotype. The V gene is TRBV29-1, the J gene TRBJ2-1; 11 bases match TRBD2. V dropped 5 bases and J dropped 4; count of bases not matched to a gene: 7. The CDR3 covers 15 residues. The germline V gene encodes CDR1 SQVTM and CDR2 ANQGSEA. The CDR3 bases are TGCAGCGTTACCCCGGGACTAGCGGCGTACAATGAGCAGTTCTTC. This codes for CSVTPGLAAYNEQFF.

The chain combines TRBV5-6 with TRBJ2-5; D tentatively reads TRBD1 or TRBD2 (5 bases each). Germline CDR1 is SGHDT and CDR2 is YYEEEE. Trimming stripped 0 bases from V and 1 base from J, with 10 bases between. CDR3 length: 15 amino acids. The CDR3 is CASSLVFGTQETQYF. The CDR3 coding sequence is TGTGCCAGCAGCTTGGTATTTGGGACCCAAGAGACCCAGTACTTC.

This clonotype was recorded at least ten times. The J gene is TRBJ2-7, the V gene TRBV12-3 or TRBV12-4; D is unresolved. V gave up 1 base and J gave up 10 bases, with 11 bases separating them. The CDR3 runs 12 residues. For the CDR3, the DNA is TGTGCCAGCAGTTTAGAGCACATCCGCCAGTACTTC. It translates to CASSLEHIRQYF.

This clonotype showed up just a few times. The V call is TRBV7-2, the J call TRBJ1-5; 8 bases agree with TRBD1. The length of the CDR3 is 15 residues. V dropped 4 bases and J dropped 3; count of bases not matched to a gene: 5. CDR1 SGHTA and CDR2 FQGNSA come from the germline V gene. CDR3 in DNA: TGTGCCAGCAGCTCCCAGGGGGCCGTCAATCAGCCCCAGCATTTT. It encodes CASSSQGAVNQPQHF.

The chain combines TRBV20-1 with TRBJ1-1; no clear D. There are 14 residues in the CDR3. V lost 7 bases to trimming and J lost 1 base, with 16 bases between them. Germline V gene sequence: CDR1 DFQATT, CDR2 SNEGSKA (reference sequence). The CDR3 bases are TGCAGTGTCCTAAGTGCGGGTACGAACACTGAAGCTTTCTTT. Amino acids: CSVLSAGTNTEAFF.

This clonotype was counted many times. CDR3 protein: CATSLQGNQPQHF. The DNA for the CDR3 is TGTGCCACCAGTCTACAGGGGAATCAGCCCCAGCATTTT. The chain joins TRBV24-1 to TRBJ1-5, with 7 bases fitting TRBD1. Germline CDR1 reads KGHDR; CDR2 reads SFDVKD. With V trimmed by 6 bases and J by 4 bases, 2 bases remained unmatched. The CDR3 covers 13 residues.

The chain is built from TRBV2 and TRBJ2-5, with D perhaps TRBD1 or TRBD2 (5 bases each). The CDR3 sequence is 13 residues long. V was shortened by 9 bases and J by 4 bases, with 15 bases between the two germline ends. Germline V gene sequence: CDR1 SNHLY, CDR2 FYNNEI. CDR3 sequence: CARNGRGAETQYF. CDR3 DNA sequence: TGTGCCAGAAATGGTAGGGGAGCAGAGACCCAGTACTTC.

This clonotype was detected only a few times. V gene TRBV12-3 or TRBV12-4 combines with J gene TRBJ2-7; TRBD2 matches at 10 bases. V shed 8 bases, J shed 4 bases, and the junction held 11 bases outside the gene matches. The CDR3 runs to 15 residues. DNA of the CDR3: TGTGCCAGCGCCTTGGGACTAGCGACCGTATACGAGCAGTACTTC. As protein: CASALGLATVYEQYF.

J is TRBJ2-5 and V is TRBV15, with 9 bases that match TRBD1. This CDR3 is built from 18 residues. The ends lost 2 bases at V and 5 bases at J; junction bases unmatched: 15. CDR1 and CDR2 from the germline V gene are LNHNV and YYDKDF (reference sequence). CDR3 protein: CATSRPDRGGLDGETQYF. CDR3 DNA: TGTGCCACCAGCAGACCGGACAGGGGAGGATTGGACGGGGAGACCCAGTACTTC.

This clonotype came up a few times. The chain links TRBV6-5 to TRBJ2-7; D ambiguous. With 2 bases removed from V and 4 bases from J, the gap between germline ends came to 15 bases. This CDR3 comprises 15 residues. The germline V gene has CDR1 MNHEY and CDR2 SVGAGI. The DNA for the CDR3 is TGTGCCAGCAGTTACGAAGGGAACTCGATTTACGAGCAGTACTTC. Residues: CASSYEGNSIYEQYF.

This clonotype was seen more than once but under ten times. The gene calls are TRBV7-8 and TRBJ1-2, with 8 bases identical to TRBD1. Germline V gives CDR1 SGHVS, CDR2 FQNEAQ. This CDR3 has 19 amino acids. Trimming at V came to 1 base and at J to 3 bases, leaving 16 bases not matched to a gene. The CDR3 sequence: CASSLDPRTGPEDYYGYTF. CDR3 coding DNA: TGTGCCAGCAGCTTAGATCCCAGGACAGGGCCAGAAGATTACTATGGCTACACCTTC. The full variable domain, completed using reference TRBV7-8 and TRBJ1-2, is GAGVSQSPRYKVAKRGQDVALRCDPISGHVSLFWYQQALGQGPEFLTYFQNEAQLDKSGLPSDRFFAERPEGSVSTLKIQRTQQEDSAVYLCASSLDPRTGPEDYYGYTFGSGTRLTVV.

The V and J genes are TRBV20-1 and TRBJ1-1; D ambiguous. Per the germline V gene, CDR1 is DFQATT and CDR2 is SNEGSKA (reference sequence). V lost 3 bases to trimming and J lost 1 base, with 6 bases between them. The CDR3 has 12 amino acids. This chain's CDR3 is CSASSGNTEAFF. CDR3 coding DNA: TGCAGTGCTAGCTCCGGGAACACTGAAGCTTTCTTT.

The J gene is TRBJ1-2, the V gene TRBV18; D is unresolved. This CDR3 spans 17 amino acids. The V gene lost 0 bases and the J gene lost 5 bases, with 19 bases spanning the gap. In germline, CDR1 is KGHSH, CDR2 LQKENI. CDR3 amino acids: CASSPPRVAGFGYGYTF. CDR3 in DNA: TGTGCCAGCTCACCACCGAGGGTAGCGGGTTTTGGTTATGGCTACACCTTC.

This chain joins TRBV7-6 and TRBJ2-2; no definite D call. The germline V gene has CDR1 SGHVS and CDR2 FNYEAQ. Trimming cost V 1 base and J 4 bases, with 10 bases left between them. The CDR3 sequence is 15 residues long. CDR3 region: CASSLDGPITGELFF. Here the CDR3 DNA reads TGTGCCAGCAGCTTAGATGGGCCAATCACCGGGGAGCTGTTTTTT.

The chain links TRBV15 to TRBJ2-1; D possibly corresponds to TRBD1 (6 bases). Germline values: CDR1 LNHNV, CDR2 YYDKDF (reference sequence). This CDR3 has 15 amino acids. Deletions cut 3 bases from V and 4 bases from J, with 13 bases between. DNA for the CDR3: TGTGCCACCAGCAGGGCGACAGGTTTTTACAATGAGCAGTTCTTC. Its translation: CATSRATGFYNEQFF. The full variable domain, its missing parts supplied by reference TRBV15 and TRBJ2-1, is DAMVIQNPRYQVTQFGKPVTLSCSQTLNHNVMYWYQQKSSQAPKLLFHYYDKDFNNEADTPDNFQSRRPNTSFCFLDIRSPGLGDTAMYLCATSRATGFYNEQFFGPGTRLTVL.

This clonotype was detected many times. V gene TRBV23-1 combines with J gene TRBJ2-1, with 12 bases matching TRBD2. TRBV23-1 is an open reading frame whose function is uncertain. The CDR3 has 19 residues. V trimming: 2 bases; J trimming: 4 bases; junction bases outside the gene matches: 12. The CDR3: CASSQPGASGGAIYNEQFF. CDR3 sequence (DNA): TGCGCCAGCAGTCAACCGGGGGCTAGCGGGGGGGCGATATACAATGAGCAGTTCTTC.

This clonotype turned up a few times. The genes are TRBV24-1 and TRBJ2-7; D is ambiguous. Germline V gene sequence: CDR1 KGHDR, CDR2 SFDVKD. This CDR3 comprises 13 residues. Between the trimmed V and J ends, which lost 0 bases and 4 bases, there was a span of 6 bases. The CDR3 region has the DNA TGTGCCACCAGTGATTTGGACGGGTACGAGCAGTACTTC. Protein product: CATSDLDGYEQYF.